The 23 T cell receptor beta chains below all came from one sample that was sequenced in a study of blood T cell repertoires in COVID-19. Generated by immunoSEQ multiplex PCR, the TCRdb table keeps only in-frame clones and is missing some. The sample includes around 180,000 clones, approximately 74% of them seen just once. Sequencing was carried out using peripheral blood. The receptors originated from an elderly woman with acute or convalescent COVID-19.

The rearrangement uses TRBV5-1 and TRBJ1-1, with 9 bases fitting TRBD1. Germline trimming cut 4 bases from V and 11 bases from J; bases unmatched to any gene: 12. Germline V lookup: CDR1 SGHRS, CDR2 YFSETQ. The CDR3 contains 14 residues. The CDR3 region is CASSPTPGDRDAFF. DNA for the CDR3: TGCGCCAGCAGCCCAACCCCCGGGGACAGGGACGCTTTCTTT.

The CDR3 region has the DNA TGTGCCAGTAGTATGTCAGGGCAGATTGAGCAGCCCCAGCATTTT. Its protein product is CASSMSGQIEQPQHF. V gene TRBV19 combines with J gene TRBJ1-5; maybe TRBD1 (5 bases). There are 15 residues in the CDR3. Per the germline V gene, CDR1 is LNHDA and CDR2 is SQIVND (reference sequence). The V gene lost 3 bases and the J gene lost 7 bases, with 16 bases spanning the gap.

V gene TRBV5-1 combines with J gene TRBJ2-3, with D maybe TRBD1 (6 bases). V was trimmed by 3 bases and J by 0 bases, leaving 8 bases between them. CDR1 and CDR2 (germline): SGHRS, YFSETQ. There are 14 residues in the CDR3. The CDR3 sequence: CASSSGQSTDTQYF. CDR3 nucleotides: TGCGCCAGCAGCTCCGGACAGAGCACAGATACGCAGTATTTT.

The chain joins TRBV19 to TRBJ1-4; possibly TRBD1 for D (6 bases). The V and J ends lost 11 bases and 1 base respectively, with 17 bases between them. The CDR3 loop spans 15 amino acids. Germline V gives CDR1 LNHDA, CDR2 SQIVND (reference sequence). CDR3 bases: TGTGCCGCCCAGTCCAGGGGCCTAACTAATGAAAAACTGTTTTTT. Its protein is CAAQSRGLTNEKLFF.

The V and J genes are TRBV5-4 and TRBJ2-2; 12 bases align to TRBD2. J gave up 7 bases and V 4 bases, and 5 bases lay outside the gene matches. CDR3 length equals 15 residues. Germline lookup yields CDR1 SGHNT and CDR2 YYREEE (reference sequence). The CDR3 loop reads CASSRMTSGSGELFF. In nucleotides, the CDR3 is TGTGCCAGCAGCCGTATGACTAGCGGGAGCGGGGAGCTGTTTTTT.

This chain uses TRBV5-4 with TRBJ1-1, with D maybe TRBD1 (5 bases). V lost 4 bases and J 3 bases, leaving 10 bases between the germline ends. Germline V gives CDR1 SGHNT, CDR2 YYREEE (reference sequence). The CDR3 covers 13 residues. The CDR3 here is CASSKGGDTEAFF. The CDR3 DNA is TGTGCCAGCAGCAAAGGAGGGGACACTGAAGCTTTCTTT.

This clone was seen at least ten times. The J gene is TRBJ2-1, the V gene TRBV9; no firm D call. This CDR3 region has 12 residues. V shed 0 bases and J shed 7 bases, with 5 bases lying between them. Germline-derived CDR1 and CDR2 are SGDLS and YYNGEE. The CDR3 protein is CASSVVPNEQFF. CDR3 nucleotide sequence: TGTGCCAGCAGCGTAGTTCCGAATGAGCAGTTCTTC.

This chain uses TRBV5-1 with TRBJ2-1; 8 nucleotides line up with TRBD1. CDR3 length equals 14 residues. V was pared by 4 bases and J by 5 bases, with 5 bases of the junction left unmatched. Germline V gene data show CDR1 as SGHRS and CDR2 as YFSETQ. This CDR3 reads CASSRGQDNNEQFF. The CDR3 DNA follows: TGCGCCAGCAGCAGGGGACAGGACAACAATGAGCAGTTCTTC. Variable domain in full (rest from reference TRBV5-1 and TRBJ2-1): KAGVTQTPRYLIKTRGQQVTLSCSPISGHRSVSWYQQTPGQGLQFLFEYFSETQRNKGNFPGRFSGRQFSNSRSEMNVSTLELGDSALYLCASSRGQDNNEQFFGPGTRLTVL.

This clone showed up just once. The chain has TRBV7-6 and TRBJ2-1, with 7 bases identical to TRBD2. CDR3 length: 16 amino acids. Germline V gene sequence: CDR1 SGHVS, CDR2 FNYEAQ. V gave up 1 base and J gave up 9 bases; unmatched junction bases: 12. The CDR3 loop is CASSLEGGFMGSEQFF. The CDR3 nucleotides read TGTGCCAGCAGCTTAGAGGGAGGGTTTATGGGGAGTGAGCAGTTCTTC.

The chain joins TRBV6-5 to TRBJ2-7; 8 bases match TRBD1. V shed 6 bases and J 5 bases; nucleotides not matched to a gene: 9. The CDR3 spans 14 residues. The germline V gene encodes CDR1 MNHEY and CDR2 SVGAGI. The CDR3 here is CASRSGQGIDEQYF. For the CDR3, the DNA is TGTGCCAGCAGATCCGGACAGGGAATTGACGAGCAGTACTTC.

The rearrangement links TRBV5-4 to TRBJ2-1; 15 bases align to TRBD2. The CDR3 length is 17 residues. Germline CDR1 and CDR2: SGHNT and YYREEE (reference sequence). The ends lost 4 bases at V and 6 bases at J; junction bases unmatched: 8. CDR3 bases: TGTGCCAGCAGCGGGGGACTAGCGGGAGGCCTTAGCAATGAGCAGTTCTTC. It codes for CASSGGLAGGLSNEQFF.

This clone was observed once. The CDR3 protein is CASSLGAYTGELFF. In DNA, the CDR3 is TGCGCCAGCAGCTTGGGGGCCTACACCGGGGAGCTGTTTTTT. The rearrangement joins TRBV5-1 to TRBJ2-2; D is ambiguous. V was cut by 0 bases and J by 3 bases, with 6 bases left in between. Germline V gives CDR1 SGHRS, CDR2 YFSETQ. The CDR3 is made up of 14 amino acids.

V usage is TRBV5-8 and J usage is TRBJ2-3; D uncertain. Between the trimmed V and J ends, which lost 4 bases and 5 bases, there was a span of 8 bases. The germline CDR1 and CDR2 sequences are SGHTS and YDEGEE. The length of the CDR3 is 12 residues. As DNA, the CDR3 is TGTGCCAGCAGCCCCCTAGGAGATACGCAGTATTTT. It yields the protein CASSPLGDTQYF.

CDR3: CASSLDRGDGYTF. CDR3 bases: TGTGCCAGCAGCCTGGACAGGGGCGATGGCTACACCTTC. This chain links TRBV7-3 with TRBJ1-2; 9 positions agree with TRBD1. The V gene's germline CDR1 is SGHTA and CDR2 FQGTGA. Trimming took 5 bases from V and 6 from J; bases not matched to a gene: 4. CDR3 length: 13 residues.

CDR3 protein: CAWEGLAQETQYF. The CDR3 DNA sequence: TGTGCCTGGGAAGGACTAGCCCAAGAGACCCAGTACTTC. V is TRBV30 and J is TRBJ2-5, with 8 bases identical to TRBD2. The germline CDR1 and CDR2 sequences are GTSNPN and SVGIG (reference sequence). Trimming cost V 5 bases and J 1 base; bases outside gene matches: 3. The CDR3 is made up of 13 amino acids.

This chain joins TRBV28 and TRBJ2-5, with a weak D call TRBD2 (6 bases). The CDR3 covers 15 residues. V was pared by 10 bases and J by 1 base, with 19 bases between. Germline CDR1 reads MDHEN; CDR2 reads SYDVKM. The CDR3 bases are TGTGCCACCTTCCCGCGGGGAGGACGCCAAGAGACCCAGTACTTC. It codes for CATFPRGGRQETQYF.

The chain has TRBV2 and TRBJ2-2; the match to TRBD2 covers 10 bases. The ends lost 6 bases at V and 7 bases at J; junction bases unmatched: 14. Germline assignment: CDR1 SNHLY and CDR2 FYNNEI. The CDR3 sequence is 17 residues long. The CDR3 nucleotides read TGTGCCAGCAGCGTGGAGGGGAGCGGGAGGGCCAACGGGGAGCTGTTTTTT. It encodes CASSVEGSGRANGELFF.

This chain joins TRBV28 and TRBJ1-5; D remains ambiguous. The CDR3 loop spans 15 amino acids. In germline, CDR1 is MDHEN, CDR2 SYDVKM. Trimming left V 3 bases short and J 5 bases short, with 14 bases between. The CDR3 region has the DNA TGTGCCAGCAGTTTCTTCCGGGGTGACGATCAGCCCCAGCATTTT. Its protein product is CASSFFRGDDQPQHF.

A few counts support this clone. The rearrangement uses TRBV27 and TRBJ2-4; a possible D gene is TRBD2 (5 bases). The V end was cut by 5 bases, the J end by 10 bases, with 21 bases between. The V gene's germline CDR1 is MNHEY and CDR2 SMNVEV (reference sequence). The CDR3 runs to 15 residues. The chain's CDR3 is CASSLTPRGQTIQYF. The CDR3 nucleotides are TGTGCCAGCAGTCTAACCCCTAGAGGGCAAACAATTCAGTACTTC.

This sequence joins TRBV5-1 and TRBJ2-1; 7 bases line up with TRBD2. V was clipped by 5 bases and J by 0 bases; unmatched bases: 5. The germline V gene has CDR1 SGHRS and CDR2 YFSETQ. CDR3 length: 15 amino acids. The CDR3, as DNA: TGCGCCAGCAGTCTCGCGGGAGTCTCCTACAATGAGCAGTTCTTC. Translated, it gives CASSLAGVSYNEQFF. Looking up the rest from reference TRBV5-1 and TRBJ2-1 gives the full variable domain: KAGVTQTPRYLIKTRGQQVTLSCSPISGHRSVSWYQQTPGQGLQFLFEYFSETQRNKGNFPGRFSGRQFSNSRSEMNVSTLELGDSALYLCASSLAGVSYNEQFFGPGTRLTVL.

The CDR3 bases are TGCGCCAGCAGCTCCTCGACTAGTAAAGGCTCGGAGCTGTTTTTT. This gives the protein CASSSSTSKGSELFF. V is TRBV5-1 and J is TRBJ2-2, with D tentatively TRBD2 (6 bases). There are 15 residues in the CDR3. V lost 3 bases and J 10 bases, leaving 19 bases between the germline ends. CDR1 and CDR2 (germline): SGHRS, YFSETQ. Supplemented by reference TRBV5-1 and TRBJ2-2, the full variable domain reads KAGVTQTPRYLIKTRGQQVTLSCSPISGHRSVSWYQQTPGQGLQFLFEYFSETQRNKGNFPGRFSGRQFSNSRSEMNVSTLELGDSALYLCASSSSTSKGSELFFGEGSRLTVL.

V usage is TRBV10-3 and J usage is TRBJ2-2, with 9 bases identical to TRBD2. With 10 bases clipped from V and 7 bases from J, the junction kept 10 bases outside the gene matches. The length of the CDR3 is 14 residues. The germline gives CDR1 ENHRY, CDR2 SYGVKD. The CDR3 loop reads CATALAGSDGELFF. The CDR3 DNA reads TGTGCCACGGCGCTAGCGGGAAGTGACGGGGAGCTGTTTTTT.

This clone was recorded many times. The rearrangement links TRBV11-2 to TRBJ2-3; 7 bases match TRBD2. This CDR3 is built from 17 residues. Trimming at V came to 7 bases and at J to 4 bases, leaving 17 bases not matched to a gene. Looked up from germline, CDR1 is SGHAT and CDR2 is FQNNGV. The CDR3 nucleotides are TGTGCCAGCACCCCCTCCTTCGGCGGGGGAGAATCAGATACGCAGTATTTT. It is translated as CASTPSFGGGESDTQYF.